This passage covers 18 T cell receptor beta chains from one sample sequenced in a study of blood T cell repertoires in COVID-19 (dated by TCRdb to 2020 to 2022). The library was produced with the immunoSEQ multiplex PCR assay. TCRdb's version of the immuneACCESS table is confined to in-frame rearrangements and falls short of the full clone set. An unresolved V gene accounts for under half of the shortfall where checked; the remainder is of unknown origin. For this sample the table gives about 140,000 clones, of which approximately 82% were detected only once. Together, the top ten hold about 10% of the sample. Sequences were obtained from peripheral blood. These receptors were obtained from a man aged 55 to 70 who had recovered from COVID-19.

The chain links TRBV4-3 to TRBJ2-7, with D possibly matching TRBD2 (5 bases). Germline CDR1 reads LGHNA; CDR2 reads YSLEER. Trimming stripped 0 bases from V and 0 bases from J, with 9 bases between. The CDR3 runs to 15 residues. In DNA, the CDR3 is TGCGCCAGCAGCCAAGAATGGGCGGGCTCCTACGAGCAGTACTTC. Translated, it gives CASSQEWAGSYEQYF.

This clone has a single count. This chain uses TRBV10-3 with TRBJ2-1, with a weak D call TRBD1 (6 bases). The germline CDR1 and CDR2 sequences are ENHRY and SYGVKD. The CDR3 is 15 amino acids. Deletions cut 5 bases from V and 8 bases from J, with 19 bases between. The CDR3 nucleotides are TGTGCCATCAGTCAGGGGCCACGGAAAACGGATGAGCAGTTCTTC. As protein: CAISQGPRKTDEQFF.

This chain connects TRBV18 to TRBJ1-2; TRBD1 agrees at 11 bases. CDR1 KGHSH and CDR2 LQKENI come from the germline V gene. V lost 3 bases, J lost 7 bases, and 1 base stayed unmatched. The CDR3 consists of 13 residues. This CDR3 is CASSPGTGGGYTF. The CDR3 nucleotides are TGTGCCAGCTCACCGGGGACAGGGGGTGGCTACACCTTC.

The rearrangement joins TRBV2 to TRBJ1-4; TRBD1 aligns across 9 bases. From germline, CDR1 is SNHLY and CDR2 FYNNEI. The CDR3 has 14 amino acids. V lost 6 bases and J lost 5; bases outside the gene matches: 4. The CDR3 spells CASREDRGNEKLFF. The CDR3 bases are TGTGCCAGCAGGGAGGACAGGGGAAATGAAAAACTGTTTTTT.

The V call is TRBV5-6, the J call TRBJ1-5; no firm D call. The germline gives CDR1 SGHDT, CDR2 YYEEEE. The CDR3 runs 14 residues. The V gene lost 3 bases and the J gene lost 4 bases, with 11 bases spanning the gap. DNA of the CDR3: TGTGCCAGCAGCTCCCCCAGAGGAAATCAGCCCCAGCATTTT. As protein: CASSSPRGNQPQHF.

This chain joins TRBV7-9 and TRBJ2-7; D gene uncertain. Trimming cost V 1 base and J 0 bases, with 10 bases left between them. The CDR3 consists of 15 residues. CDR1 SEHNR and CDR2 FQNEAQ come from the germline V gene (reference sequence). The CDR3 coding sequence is TGTGCCAGCAGCTTAGGGGCATCCAGCTCCTACGAGCAGTACTTC. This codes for CASSLGASSSYEQYF. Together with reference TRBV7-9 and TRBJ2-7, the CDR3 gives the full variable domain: DTGVSQNPRHKITKRGQNVTFRCDPISEHNRLYWYRQTLGQGPEFLTYFQNEAQLEKSRLLSDRFSAERPKGSFSTLEIQRTEQGDSAMYLCASSLGASSSYEQYFGPGTRLTVT.

The CDR3 sequence is CASSYHSLRTLIRSNQPQHF. CDR3 DNA: TGTGCCAGCAGTTACCACTCGCTGAGGACACTCATCAGGAGCAATCAGCCCCAGCATTTT. The chain combines TRBV6-2 or TRBV6-3 with TRBJ1-5; a possible D gene is TRBD1 (5 bases). Germline CDR1 reads MNHEY; CDR2 reads SVGEGT. The CDR3 totals 20 residues. V dropped 2 bases and J dropped 1 base, with 24 bases sitting between them.

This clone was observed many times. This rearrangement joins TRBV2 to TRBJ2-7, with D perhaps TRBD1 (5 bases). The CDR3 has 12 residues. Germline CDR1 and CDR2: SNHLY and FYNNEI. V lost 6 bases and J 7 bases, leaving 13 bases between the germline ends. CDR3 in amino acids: CASSQDRWEQYF. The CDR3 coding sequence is TGTGCCAGCAGCCAAGACAGATGGGAGCAGTACTTC.

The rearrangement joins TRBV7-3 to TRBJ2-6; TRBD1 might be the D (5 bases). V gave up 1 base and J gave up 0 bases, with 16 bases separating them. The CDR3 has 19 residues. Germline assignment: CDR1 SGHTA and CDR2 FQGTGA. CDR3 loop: CASSLKGQSSFSGANVLTF. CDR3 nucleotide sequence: TGTGCCAGCAGCTTAAAAGGACAATCCTCGTTCTCTGGGGCCAACGTCCTGACTTTC.

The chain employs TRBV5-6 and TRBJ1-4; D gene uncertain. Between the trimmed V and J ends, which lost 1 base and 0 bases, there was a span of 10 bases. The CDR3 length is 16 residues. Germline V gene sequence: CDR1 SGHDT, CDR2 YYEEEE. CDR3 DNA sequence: TGTGCCAGCAGCTTGATCGGTACCGCAACTAATGAAAAACTGTTTTTT. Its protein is CASSLIGTATNEKLFF.

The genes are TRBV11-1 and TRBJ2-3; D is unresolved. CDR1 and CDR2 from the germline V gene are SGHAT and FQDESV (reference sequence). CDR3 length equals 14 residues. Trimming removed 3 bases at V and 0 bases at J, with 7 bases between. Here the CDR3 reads CASSFYWSTDTQYF. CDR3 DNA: TGTGCCAGCAGCTTTTACTGGAGCACAGATACGCAGTATTTT.

In nucleotides, the CDR3 is TGTGCCAGCAGCTTTGCGGGGGGGCCACCCCTCCACTTT. As protein: CASSFAGGPPLHF. The chain recombines TRBV13 with TRBJ1-6; possibly TRBD1 for D (6 bases). The CDR3 covers 13 residues. V was clipped by 3 bases and J by 11 bases, with 11 bases between them. Germline V gene lookup returns CDR1 PRHDT and CDR2 FYEKMQ (reference sequence).

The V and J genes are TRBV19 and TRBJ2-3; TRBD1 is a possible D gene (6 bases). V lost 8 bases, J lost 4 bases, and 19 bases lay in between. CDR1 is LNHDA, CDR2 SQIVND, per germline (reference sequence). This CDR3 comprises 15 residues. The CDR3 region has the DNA TGTGCCAGTTGTGACAGGCATTGGGGGTCAGATACGCAGTATTTT. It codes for CASCDRHWGSDTQYF.

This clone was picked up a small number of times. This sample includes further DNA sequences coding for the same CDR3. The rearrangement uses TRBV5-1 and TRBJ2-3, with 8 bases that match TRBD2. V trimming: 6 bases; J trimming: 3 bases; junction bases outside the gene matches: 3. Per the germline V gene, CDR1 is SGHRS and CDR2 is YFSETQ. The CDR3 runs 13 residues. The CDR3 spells CASNAGGTDTQYF. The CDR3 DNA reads TGCGCCAGCAATGCGGGAGGAACAGATACGCAGTATTTT.

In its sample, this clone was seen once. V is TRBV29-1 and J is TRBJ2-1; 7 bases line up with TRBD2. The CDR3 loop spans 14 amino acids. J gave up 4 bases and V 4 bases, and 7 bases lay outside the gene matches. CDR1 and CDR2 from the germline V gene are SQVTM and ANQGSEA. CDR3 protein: CSVVTGTTYNEQFF. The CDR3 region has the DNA TGCAGCGTTGTTACCGGGACTACGTACAATGAGCAGTTCTTC.

CDR3 amino acids: CASRPGYPNQPQHF. The CDR3 DNA follows: TGTGCCAGCAGGCCAGGTTACCCCAATCAGCCCCAGCATTTT. The chain combines TRBV28 with TRBJ1-5; the D is unclear. Germline CDR1 MDHEN, CDR2 SYDVKM. Trimming stripped 6 bases from V and 3 bases from J, with 12 bases between. CDR3 length: 14 amino acids. Variable domain in full (rest from reference TRBV28 and TRBJ1-5): DVKVTQSSRYLVKRTGEKVFLECVQDMDHENMFWYRQDPGLGLRLIYFSYDVKMKEKGDIPEGYSVSREKKERFSLILESASTNQTSMYLCASRPGYPNQPQHFGDGTRLSIL.

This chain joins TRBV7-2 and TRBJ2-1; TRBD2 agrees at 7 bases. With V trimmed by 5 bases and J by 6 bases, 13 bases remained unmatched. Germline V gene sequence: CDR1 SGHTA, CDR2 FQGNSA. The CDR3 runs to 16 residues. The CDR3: CASSTLRGNVLNEQFF. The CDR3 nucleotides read TGTGCCAGCAGCACATTGCGGGGGAACGTCCTCAATGAGCAGTTCTTC.

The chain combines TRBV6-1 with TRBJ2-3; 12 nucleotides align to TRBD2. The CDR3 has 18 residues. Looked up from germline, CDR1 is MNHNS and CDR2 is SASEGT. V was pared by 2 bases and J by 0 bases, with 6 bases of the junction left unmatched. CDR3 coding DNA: TGTGCCAGCAGTGAATCTCTAGCGGGGGGGACTAGCACAGATACGCAGTATTTT. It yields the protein CASSESLAGGTSTDTQYF.